The 27 T cell receptor beta chains listed next were all sequenced from one sample in a study of cytomegalovirus exposure and HLA in healthy donors. The assay was immunoSEQ multiplex PCR, and TCRdb's table has in-frame clones only and misses some. The table records 160,000 or so clones, more than 75% of them present only once. The sequenced sample consisted of PBMCs. All receptors come from a man aged 18 to 29 in good health and CMV-seronegative.

The table lists this clone with a count of one. The V and J genes are TRBV19 and TRBJ2-7; the D gene is possibly TRBD2 (6 bases). Germline values: CDR1 LNHDA, CDR2 SQIVND (reference sequence). Trimming removed 5 bases at V and 2 bases at J, with 7 bases between. The CDR3 spans 12 residues. CDR3: CASSPGAYEQYF. CDR3 coding DNA: TGTGCCAGTAGTCCGGGGGCCTACGAGCAGTACTTC.

This chain links TRBV5-6 with TRBJ2-3; D gene unclear. The CDR3 is made up of 12 amino acids. V was trimmed by 0 bases and J by 11 bases, leaving 10 bases between them. Germline V gene lookup returns CDR1 SGHDT and CDR2 YYEEEE. The CDR3 bases are TGTGCCAGCAGCTTGGGCTTCTCGGTGCAGTATTTT. The encoded protein is CASSLGFSVQYF.

The chain uses TRBV29-1 and TRBJ2-4; 15 nucleotides agree with TRBD2. CDR1 and CDR2 (germline): SQVTM, ANQGSEA. With 6 bases clipped from V and 0 bases from J, the junction kept 9 bases outside the gene matches. The CDR3 covers 18 residues. CDR3 amino acids: CSVRGLAGGYGAKNIQYF. The CDR3 region has the DNA TGCAGCGTCCGAGGACTAGCGGGAGGGTATGGAGCCAAAAACATTCAGTACTTC.

The chain is built from TRBV18 and TRBJ1-1; the match to TRBD1 covers 10 bases. The CDR3 totals 14 residues. Trimming removed 6 bases from V and 8 bases from J; junction bases left unmatched: 9. Germline V gives CDR1 KGHSH, CDR2 LQKENI. The CDR3 here is CASSESGTGEEAFF. The CDR3 bases are TGTGCCAGCTCCGAGAGCGGGACAGGGGAAGAAGCTTTCTTT.

This clone was detected once. The V call is TRBV7-6, the J call TRBJ2-7, with 9 bases matching TRBD2. Germline CDR1 SGHVS, CDR2 FNYEAQ. V shed 6 bases and J 3 bases; nucleotides not matched to a gene: 9. The CDR3 loop spans 15 amino acids. CDR3 protein: CASSSYSSGGYEQYF. CDR3 sequence (DNA): TGTGCCAGCAGTTCATATAGTAGCGGGGGCTACGAGCAGTACTTC.

The chain couples TRBV11-2 to TRBJ2-1; TRBD2 is a possible D gene (5 bases). In germline, CDR1 is SGHAT, CDR2 FQNNGV. The CDR3 runs to 13 residues. V was cut by 1 base and J by 8 bases, with 9 bases left in between. CDR3 DNA sequence: TGTGCCAGCAGCTTAGCTCCGGAGGATGAGCAGTTCTTC. Encoded protein: CASSLAPEDEQFF.

V is TRBV28 and J is TRBJ2-3, with 9 bases aligning to TRBD2. The CDR3 loop spans 16 amino acids. V lost 7 bases and J lost 4; bases outside the gene matches: 12. In germline, CDR1 is MDHEN, CDR2 SYDVKM. CDR3 sequence: CASIGRWSGRSDTQYF. CDR3 in DNA: TGTGCCAGCATCGGCCGTTGGAGCGGGAGGTCAGATACGCAGTATTTT.

This clone was picked up one time. This chain uses TRBV5-1 with TRBJ2-7, with D possibly being TRBD1 (6 bases). This CDR3 has 14 amino acids. V lost 2 bases and J lost 6, with 15 bases in between. CDR1 is SGHRS and CDR2 is YFSETQ in the germline V gene. CDR3 residues: CASSLGTNSPEQYV. In nucleotides, the CDR3 is TGCGCCAGCAGCTTAGGGACAAACTCCCCCGAGCAGTACGTC.

This rearrangement joins TRBV5-4 to TRBJ1-5; D unresolved. Trimming left V 1 base short and J 3 bases short, with 2 bases between. This CDR3 comprises 12 residues. Germline CDR1 SGHNT, CDR2 YYREEE (reference sequence). CDR3 in amino acids: CASSLYNQPQHF. The CDR3 DNA follows: TGTGCCAGCAGCTTGTACAATCAGCCCCAGCATTTT.

The rearrangement links TRBV28 to TRBJ1-3; the D gene is possibly TRBD1 (5 bases). Per germline, CDR1 MDHEN and CDR2 SYDVKM. The CDR3 has 14 amino acids. V lost 6 bases, J lost 3 bases, and 12 bases lay in between. CDR3 loop: CASSRDSRGNTIYF. The CDR3, as DNA: TGTGCCAGCAGCCGCGACAGCCGTGGAAACACCATATATTTT.

This clone was observed a handful of times. This chain links TRBV2 with TRBJ1-6; D unclear. This CDR3 contains 14 residues. V was shortened by 5 bases and J by 0 bases, with 5 bases between the two germline ends. The germline CDR1 and CDR2 sequences are SNHLY and FYNNEI. The CDR3 loop is CASSPGSYNSPLHF. CDR3 nucleotides: TGTGCCAGCAGTCCAGGCTCCTATAATTCACCCCTCCACTTT.

V and J are TRBV11-2 and TRBJ1-3; D is ambiguous. Between the trimmed V and J ends, which lost 5 bases and 1 base, there was a span of 12 bases. Germline lookup yields CDR1 SGHAT and CDR2 FQNNGV. The CDR3 is 15 amino acids. The CDR3 nucleotides read TGTGCCAGCAGCACCAGACGGGAATCTGGAAACACCATATATTTT. It is translated as CASSTRRESGNTIYF.

V usage is TRBV27 and J usage is TRBJ1-5; D unresolved. Germline CDR1 reads MNHEY; CDR2 reads SMNVEV (reference sequence). The CDR3 length is 15 residues. Trimming removed 0 bases at V and 0 bases at J, with 6 bases between. CDR3 bases: TGTGCCAGCAGTTTATCGCAGTTTAGCAATCAGCCCCAGCATTTT. Its protein product is CASSLSQFSNQPQHF.

CDR3 residues: CASSQQGDTGELFF. The CDR3 nucleotides read TGTGCCAGCTCACAACAGGGAGACACCGGGGAGCTGTTTTTT. The chain has TRBV18 and TRBJ2-2; D might be TRBD1 (6 bases). This CDR3 is 14 amino acids long. CDR1 and CDR2 (germline): KGHSH, LQKENI. The V end was cut by 4 bases, the J end by 3 bases, with 9 bases between.

The chain carries TRBV5-1 and TRBJ1-6; no reliable D call. This CDR3 comprises 15 residues. The germline CDR1 and CDR2 sequences are SGHRS and YFSETQ. The V end lost 2 bases, the J end lost 3 bases, and 9 bases lay between the germline ends. CDR3 in amino acids: CASSFDGVYNSPLHF. The CDR3 nucleotides read TGCGCCAGCAGCTTCGACGGGGTCTATAATTCACCCCTCCACTTT.

This clone was picked up a small number of times. The chain links TRBV28 to TRBJ2-5, with TRBD2 matching 9 bases. The CDR3 totals 15 residues. From germline, CDR1 is MDHEN and CDR2 SYDVKM. The J segment lost 2 bases and the V segment lost 1 base, leaving 2 bases of the junction unmatched. DNA for the CDR3: TGTGCCAGCAGTTTATCTAGCGGGATACAAGAGACCCAGTACTTC. It is translated as CASSLSSGIQETQYF.

The chain combines TRBV4-1 with TRBJ2-7; unclear D gene. The CDR3 runs to 14 residues. CDR1 is MGHRA and CDR2 is YSYEKL in the germline V gene. The V and J ends lost 0 bases and 1 base respectively, with 7 bases between them. The CDR3 here is CASSQDGQSYEQYV. CDR3 nucleotides: TGCGCCAGCAGCCAAGATGGGCAGTCCTACGAGCAGTACGTC.

This clone was counted a few times. This rearrangement joins TRBV6-1 to TRBJ2-3, with 9 bases identical to TRBD1. The trim removed 4 bases at V and 2 bases at J, leaving 4 bases unmatched. Germline V gene sequence: CDR1 MNHNS, CDR2 SASEGT. CDR3 length: 15 amino acids. For the CDR3, the DNA is TGTGCCAGCAGTGCCGGGACAGGGCACACAGATACGCAGTATTTT. It translates to CASSAGTGHTDTQYF.

V and J are TRBV28 and TRBJ2-6; 10 nucleotides align to TRBD2. Trimming removed 6 bases from V and 2 bases from J; junction bases left unmatched: 7. This CDR3 is 17 amino acids long. Germline loops: CDR1 MDHEN, CDR2 SYDVKM. The DNA for the CDR3 is TGTGCCAGCAGCCCCCAGCGGGGGGGGACTGGGGCCAACGTCCTGACTTTC. It is translated as CASSPQRGGTGANVLTF.

This sequence joins TRBV6-6 and TRBJ2-7; D might be TRBD1 (6 bases). Germline CDR1 reads MNHNY; CDR2 reads SVGAGI (reference sequence). The CDR3 is 12 residues long. Trimming took 8 bases from V and 2 from J, leaving 10 bases between them. The CDR3 region has the DNA TGTGCCAGCGGGACATACACCTACGAGCAGTACTTC. Translated, it gives CASGTYTYEQYF.

The genes are TRBV4-3 and TRBJ1-3, with a tentative D call TRBD1 (5 bases). The germline CDR1 and CDR2 sequences are LGHNA and YSLEER. This CDR3 is 14 amino acids long. V lost 4 bases and J 4 bases, leaving 11 bases between the germline ends. The CDR3 region is CASSPLEGGNTIYF. The CDR3 coding sequence is TGCGCCAGCAGCCCCCTGGAGGGGGGAAACACCATATATTTT.

CDR3 loop: CASSLKDREGTQYF. The DNA of the CDR3 is TGTGCCAGCAGCTTAAAGGACAGAGAGGGGACCCAGTACTTC. V gene TRBV5-4 combines with J gene TRBJ2-5; maybe TRBD1 (6 bases). The V end lost 2 bases, the J end lost 7 bases, and 15 bases lay between the germline ends. From germline, CDR1 is SGHNT and CDR2 YYREEE (reference sequence). This CDR3 is 14 amino acids long.

The rearrangement links TRBV19 to TRBJ1-1, with TRBD1 identical over 7 bases. CDR1 is LNHDA and CDR2 is SQIVND in the germline V gene (reference sequence). This CDR3 is built from 16 residues. Unmatched junction bases numbered 11, after V lost 4 bases and J lost 3 bases. DNA of the CDR3: TGTGCCAGTAGTAGAGGGACAGCCCCTGTGGACACTGAAGCTTTCTTT. Encoded protein: CASSRGTAPVDTEAFF.

V and J are TRBV19 and TRBJ2-5; 8 bases map to TRBD2. CDR1 LNHDA and CDR2 SQIVND come from the germline V gene (reference sequence). The ends lost 6 bases at V and 5 bases at J; junction bases unmatched: 8. This CDR3 is 14 amino acids long. For the CDR3, the DNA is TGTGCCAGTAGCACGGGGGGGCCCTCCGAGACCCAGTACTTC. This translates into CASSTGGPSETQYF. Combining the CDR3 with reference TRBV19 and TRBJ2-5 gives the whole variable domain DGGITQSPKYLFRKEGQNVTLSCEQNLNHDAMYWYRQDPGQGLRLIYYSQIVNDFQKGDIAEGYSVSREKKESFPLTVTSAQKNPTAFYLCASSTGGPSETQYFGPGTRLLVL.

The chain recombines TRBV6-5 with TRBJ1-5, with TRBD1 matching 7 bases. This CDR3 contains 14 residues. CDR1 and CDR2 from the germline V gene are MNHEY and SVGAGI. The ends lost 5 bases at V and 6 bases at J; junction bases unmatched: 7. CDR3 DNA: TGTGCCAGCAGTAATCGACAGGGAGGTCAGCCCCAGCATTTT. Amino acids: CASSNRQGGQPQHF.

The chain uses TRBV5-8 and TRBJ2-7; 9 nucleotides line up with TRBD1. Germline loops: CDR1 SGHTS, CDR2 YDEGEE. CDR3 length: 14 residues. Unmatched junction bases numbered 4, after V lost 1 base and J lost 5 bases. CDR3 protein: CASSLRQGVDEQYF. The CDR3 DNA reads TGTGCCAGCAGCTTGCGACAGGGGGTCGACGAGCAGTACTTC.

The chain recombines TRBV28 with TRBJ2-2; 11 positions match TRBD2. There are 16 residues in the CDR3. The V gene end was trimmed by 6 bases and the J gene end by 2 bases; junction bases not matched to a gene: 5. Germline values: CDR1 MDHEN, CDR2 SYDVKM. In DNA form, the CDR3 reads TGTGCCAGCAGGAGACTAGCGGGGACCAACACCGGGGAGCTGTTTTTT. As protein: CASRRLAGTNTGELFF. Full variable domain (rest looked up from reference TRBV28 and TRBJ2-2): DVKVTQSSRYLVKRTGEKVFLECVQDMDHENMFWYRQDPGLGLRLIYFSYDVKMKEKGDIPEGYSVSREKKERFSLILESASTNQTSMYLCASRRLAGTNTGELFFGEGSRLTVL.